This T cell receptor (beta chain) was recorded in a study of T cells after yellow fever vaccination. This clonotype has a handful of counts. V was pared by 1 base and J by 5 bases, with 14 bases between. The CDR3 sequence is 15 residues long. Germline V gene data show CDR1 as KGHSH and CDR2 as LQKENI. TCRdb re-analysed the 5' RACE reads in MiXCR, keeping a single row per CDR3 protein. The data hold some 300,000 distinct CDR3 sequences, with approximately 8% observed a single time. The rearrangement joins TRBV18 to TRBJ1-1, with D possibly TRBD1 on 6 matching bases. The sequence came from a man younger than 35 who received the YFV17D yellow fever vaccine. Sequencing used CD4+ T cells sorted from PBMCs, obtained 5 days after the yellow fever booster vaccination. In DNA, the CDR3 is TGTGCCAGCTCACCACTGGGGGCAGGAGGTACTGAAGCTTTCTTT. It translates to CASSPLGAGGTEAFF.